This TCR beta chain was obtained from a study of CD8 T cells in ankylosing spondylitis. General study results and limits: Disease-associated clones were CD8+ and fairly uncommon in peripheral blood. Some of the motif variants had earlier been found in reactive arthritis patients' fluid and blood.

Quantitative barcoded 5'-RACE was used to prepare TCR beta libraries. TCRdb processed the 5' RACE reads anew with MiXCR; each CDR3 protein has one entry. The sample has 290,000 or so distinct CDR3 sequences, about 20% seen once; the top ten hold roughly 3.4%. This clonotype was seen more than once but under ten times. The antigen remains undetermined. CDR3 length: 14 amino acids. Trimming took 6 bases from V and 5 from J, leaving 16 bases between them. The sample taken for sequencing was blood, either unsorted or a sorted T cell fraction (not recorded which). The gene calls are TRBV12-3 or TRBV12-4 and TRBJ1-2, with D possibly matching TRBD1 (6 bases). The source of this sequence is a female donor with ankylosing spondylitis or in good health (not recorded which). The CDR3 nucleotides read TGTGCCAGCAGCCCTTCCGGACAGCCTTATGGCTACACCTTC. Protein product: CASSPSGQPYGYTF.